One and the same sample provided the 12 T cell receptor beta chains below, sequenced in a study of T cell responses to AZD1222 COVID-19 vaccine. Measured with immunoSEQ multiplex PCR; TCRdb has only the in-frame clones, and not every one. The top ten clones hold under 1.2% of a sample with 150,000 or so clones, around 92% of them seen once. The source was peripheral blood, collected 28 days after the second AZD1222 dose. These receptors were taken from an adult who received the AZD1222 COVID-19 vaccine.

The V call is TRBV19, the J call TRBJ2-1, with 14 bases fitting TRBD2. V trimming: 5 bases; J trimming: 8 bases; junction bases outside the gene matches: 11. Per the germline V gene, CDR1 is LNHDA and CDR2 is SQIVND (reference sequence). This CDR3 region has 17 residues. This CDR3 reads CASSSLTSGGASHEQFF. CDR3 in DNA: TGTGCCAGTAGTTCCCTGACTAGCGGGGGGGCCTCACATGAGCAGTTCTTC.

The gene calls are TRBV5-1 and TRBJ2-4, with 10 bases matching TRBD2. Losses at the gene ends were 5 bases for V and 2 bases for J; bases not matched to a gene: 4. The V gene's germline CDR1 is SGHRS and CDR2 YFSETQ. The CDR3 has 15 residues. The CDR3 coding sequence is TGCGCCAGCAGAATAGCGGGGGGCACCAAAAACATTCAGTACTTC. It yields the protein CASRIAGGTKNIQYF.

The chain joins TRBV5-1 to TRBJ1-2; perhaps TRBD1 as D (5 bases). The CDR3 contains 15 residues. Germline CDR1 and CDR2: SGHRS and YFSETQ. Trimming removed 0 bases at V and 4 bases at J, with 13 bases between. The CDR3 sequence: CASSLEGQRGYGYTF. In DNA, the CDR3 is TGCGCCAGCAGCTTGGAGGGTCAGAGGGGCTATGGCTACACCTTC.

V is TRBV12-3 or TRBV12-4 and J is TRBJ1-1; D is unresolved. The V and J ends lost 3 bases and 0 bases respectively, with 5 bases between them. The CDR3 extends over 13 amino acids. CDR3 DNA: TGTGCCAGCAGTTTCGACATGAACACTGAAGCTTTCTTT. The encoded protein is CASSFDMNTEAFF.

The chain links TRBV18 to TRBJ2-5; D not certain. Germline CDR1 reads KGHSH; CDR2 reads LQKENI. The CDR3 has 11 amino acids. V was trimmed by 1 base and J by 5 bases, leaving 2 bases between them. CDR3 nucleotide sequence: TGTGCCAGCTCACCACTGGAGACCCAGTACTTC. Amino acid sequence: CASSPLETQYF.

This clone was recorded once. The chain has TRBV29-1 and TRBJ1-2; the D is unclear. CDR1 is SQVTM and CDR2 is ANQGSEA in the germline V gene. CDR3 length equals 12 residues. Trimming pared 3 bases from V and 3 bases from J, leaving 8 bases between. The CDR3 region has the DNA TGCAGCGTTGATGGGGTTGACTATGGCTACACCTTC. Its protein product is CSVDGVDYGYTF.

The chain uses TRBV5-1 and TRBJ2-1; TRBD2 agrees at 10 bases. Per germline, CDR1 SGHRS and CDR2 YFSETQ. The length of the CDR3 is 15 residues. Trimming at V came to 1 base and at J to 9 bases, leaving 7 bases not matched to a gene. The CDR3 sequence is CASSLSSGGAFEQFF. The CDR3 region has the DNA TGCGCCAGCAGCTTGTCGAGCGGGGGGGCTTTTGAGCAGTTCTTC.

The gene calls are TRBV5-1 and TRBJ2-7; tentatively, D is TRBD1 (6 bases). Trimming stripped 4 bases from V and 2 bases from J, with 13 bases between. This CDR3 has 14 amino acids. The germline V gene encodes CDR1 SGHRS and CDR2 YFSETQ. This chain's CDR3 is CASSLGTTTYEQYF. CDR3 nucleotides: TGCGCCAGCAGCCTGGGGACAACCACCTACGAGCAGTACTTC. The full variable domain, rest sourced from reference TRBV5-1 and TRBJ2-7, is KAGVTQTPRYLIKTRGQQVTLSCSPISGHRSVSWYQQTPGQGLQFLFEYFSETQRNKGNFPGRFSGRQFSNSRSEMNVSTLELGDSALYLCASSLGTTTYEQYFGPGTRLTVT.

The V gene is TRBV6-5, the J gene TRBJ1-2, with 8 bases fitting TRBD1. Germline V gives CDR1 MNHEY, CDR2 SVGAGI. The CDR3 loop spans 14 amino acids. With 6 bases clipped from V and 4 bases from J, the junction kept 7 bases outside the gene matches. The DNA for the CDR3 is TGTGCCAGCAGGGCGGGACAGGCGGTCTATGGCTACACCTTC. This encodes CASRAGQAVYGYTF.

The rearrangement links TRBV6-5 to TRBJ2-3; no definite D call. Germline CDR1 is MNHEY and CDR2 is SVGAGI. The CDR3 loop spans 13 amino acids. V was pared by 0 bases and J by 3 bases, with 4 bases between. CDR3 residues: CASSYSWTDTQYF. The CDR3 region has the DNA TGTGCCAGCAGTTACTCGTGGACAGATACGCAGTATTTT.

This chain uses TRBV5-6 with TRBJ1-2; TRBD1 might be the D (5 bases). CDR3 length: 11 amino acids. In germline, CDR1 is SGHDT, CDR2 YYEEEE. V lost 2 bases to trimming and J lost 8 bases, with 7 bases between them. DNA for the CDR3: TGTGCCAGCAGCTTAGAGGGGGGCTACACCTTC. It translates to CASSLEGGYTF. Variable domain in full (rest from reference TRBV5-6 and TRBJ1-2): DAGVTQSPTHLIKTRGQQVTLRCSPKSGHDTVSWYQQALGQGPQFIFQYYEEEERQRGNFPDRFSGHQFPNYSSELNVNALLLGDSALYLCASSLEGGYTFGSGTRLTVV.

This clone was observed a handful of times. The J gene is TRBJ2-7, the V gene TRBV7-8; D is unresolved. Trimming removed 1 base at V and 1 base at J, with 8 bases between. This CDR3 comprises 14 residues. Per germline, CDR1 SGHVS and CDR2 FQNEAQ. The CDR3 DNA sequence: TGTGCCAGCAGCTTAGGCCGGCGATCCTACGAGCAGTACTTC. It specifies CASSLGRRSYEQYF.